A single sample is the source of the 10 T cell receptor beta chains below, sequenced in a study of CXCR3-negative and CXCR3-positive naive CD8 T cells. Study outcomes and limitations: Greater hydrophobicity was found in TRB CDR3s of CXCR3-positive naive cells than of CXCR3-negative naive cells.

These TCRs are of unknown antigen specificity. UMI-tagged TRB cDNA libraries were built via 5' RACE. From its re-call of the 5' RACE reads, TCRdb lists each CDR3 protein once, without DNA. The listing contains roughly 59,000 distinct CDR3 sequences. The sequencing input was naive CXCR3+ CD8+ T cells from blood. The sample's subset: CD45RO-CCR7+CD27+CD95- naive CD8+ T cells expressing CXCR3 (TNR3+). All receptors come from a human donor in good health. Some clones in this sample may be carry-over from other donors' samples.

V gene TRBV4-3 combines with J gene TRBJ1-2; TCRdb's D call, TRBD1, is unchecked because there is no DNA. Germline CDR1 is LGHNA and CDR2 is YSLEER. This CDR3 has 16 amino acids. The chain's CDR3 is CASSQDIWTENYGYTF.

The chain carries TRBV15 and TRBJ2-2; TCRdb gives TRBD1 as the D gene, but with no DNA this cannot be confirmed. Germline V lookup: CDR1 LNHNV, CDR2 YYDKDF (reference sequence). CDR3 length: 16 amino acids. Here the CDR3 reads CATSSGRGSGGGELFF. Together with reference TRBV15 and TRBJ2-2, the CDR3 gives the full variable domain: DAMVIQNPRYQVTQFGKPVTLSCSQTLNHNVMYWYQQKSSQAPKLLFHYYDKDFNNEADTPDNFQSRRPNTSFCFLDIRSPGLGDTAMYLCATSSGRGSGGGELFFGEGSRLTVL.

The CDR3 here is CASSPRTGSDEQYF. The chain carries TRBV13 and TRBJ2-7; as DNA is missing, the TRBD1 call by TCRdb cannot be tested. Germline CDR1 PRHDT, CDR2 FYEKMQ (reference sequence). The CDR3 runs 14 residues.

The genes are TRBV4-1 and TRBJ2-1; without DNA, the TCRdb call of TRBD1 cannot be checked. Germline lookup yields CDR1 MGHRA and CDR2 YSYEKL. The CDR3 covers 15 residues. This chain's CDR3 is CASSQAGTVYNEQFF.

The chain joins TRBV7-3 to TRBJ1-6; TCRdb selects TRBD1, and the lack of DNA leaves this call unchecked. CDR3 length: 19 residues. Looked up from germline, CDR1 is SGHTA and CDR2 is FQGTGA. CDR3 region: CASSLMTATGGLYNSPLHF.

This chain uses TRBV4-1 with TRBJ2-1. The V gene's germline CDR1 is MGHRA and CDR2 YSYEKL. The CDR3 runs to 13 residues. The CDR3 protein is CASSQYGDNEQFF.

The chain joins TRBV29-1 to TRBJ1-3. Per the germline V gene, CDR1 is SQVTM and CDR2 is ANQGSEA. The CDR3 contains 14 residues. The CDR3 region is CSVEVLHTSNTIYF.

V is TRBV11-2 and J is TRBJ2-5. Germline CDR1 SGHAT, CDR2 FQNNGV. The CDR3 has 13 residues. The CDR3 sequence: CASSLVNKETQYF.

V usage is TRBV6-2 or TRBV6-3 and J usage is TRBJ2-7; checking the TCRdb D call of TRBD1 is not possible without DNA. Germline V gene data show CDR1 as MNHEY and CDR2 as SVGEGT. This CDR3 is 14 amino acids long. Here the CDR3 reads CASSFRTDSYEQYF.

The chain links TRBV14 to TRBJ2-4; TCRdb's D gene call, TRBD1, goes unchecked for lack of DNA. The CDR3 is 16 residues long. Germline loops: CDR1 SGHDN, CDR2 FVKESK. This CDR3 reads CASSQEPTGTKNIQYF.